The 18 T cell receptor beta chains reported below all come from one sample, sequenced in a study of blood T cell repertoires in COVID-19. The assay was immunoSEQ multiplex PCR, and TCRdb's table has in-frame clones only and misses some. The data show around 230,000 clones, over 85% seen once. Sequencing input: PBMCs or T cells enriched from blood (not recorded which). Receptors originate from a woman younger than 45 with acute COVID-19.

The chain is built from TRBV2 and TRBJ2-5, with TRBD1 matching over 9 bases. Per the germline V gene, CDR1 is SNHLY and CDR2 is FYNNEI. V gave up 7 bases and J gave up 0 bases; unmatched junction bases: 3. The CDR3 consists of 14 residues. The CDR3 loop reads CASTGQGYQETQYF. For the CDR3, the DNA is TGTGCCAGCACGGGACAGGGCTACCAAGAGACCCAGTACTTC. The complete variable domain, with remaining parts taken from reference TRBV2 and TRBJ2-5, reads EPEVTQTPSHQVTQMGQEVILRCVPISNHLYFYWYRQILGQKVEFLVSFYNNEISEKSEIFDDQFSVERPDGSNFTLKIRSTKLEDSAMYFCASTGQGYQETQYFGPGTRLLVL.

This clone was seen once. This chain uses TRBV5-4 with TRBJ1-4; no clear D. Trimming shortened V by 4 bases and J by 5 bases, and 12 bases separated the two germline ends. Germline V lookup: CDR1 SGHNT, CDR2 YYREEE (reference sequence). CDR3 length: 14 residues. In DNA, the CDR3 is TGTGCCAGCAGCGCGAGTAACTCAAATGAAAAACTGTTTTTT. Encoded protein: CASSASNSNEKLFF.

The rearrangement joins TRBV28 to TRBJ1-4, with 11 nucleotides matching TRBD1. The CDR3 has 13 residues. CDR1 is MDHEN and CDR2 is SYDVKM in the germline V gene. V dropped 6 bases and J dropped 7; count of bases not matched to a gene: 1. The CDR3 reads CASRGQGAEKLFF. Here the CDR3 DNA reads TGTGCCAGCAGAGGACAGGGGGCTGAAAAACTGTTTTTT.

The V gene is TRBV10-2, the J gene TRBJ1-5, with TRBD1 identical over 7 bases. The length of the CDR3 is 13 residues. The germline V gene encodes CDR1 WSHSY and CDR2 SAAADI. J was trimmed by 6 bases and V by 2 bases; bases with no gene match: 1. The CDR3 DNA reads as TGCGCCAGCAGTGAGCAGGGGGGTCAGCCCCAGCATTTT. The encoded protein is CASSEQGGQPQHF.

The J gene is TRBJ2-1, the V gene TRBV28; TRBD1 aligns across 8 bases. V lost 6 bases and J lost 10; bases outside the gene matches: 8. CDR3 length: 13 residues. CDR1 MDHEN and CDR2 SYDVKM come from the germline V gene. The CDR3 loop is CASSPPDREEQFF. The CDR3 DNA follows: TGTGCCAGCAGCCCTCCGGACAGGGAAGAGCAGTTCTTC.

The CDR3: CASSSTAANTGELFF. The DNA for the CDR3 is TGCGCCAGCAGCTCGACAGCTGCGAACACCGGGGAGCTGTTTTTT. This rearrangement joins TRBV5-1 to TRBJ2-2, with a weak D call TRBD1 (5 bases). V was pared by 3 bases and J by 0 bases, with 9 bases between. The CDR3 consists of 15 residues. Germline V gene lookup returns CDR1 SGHRS and CDR2 YFSETQ.

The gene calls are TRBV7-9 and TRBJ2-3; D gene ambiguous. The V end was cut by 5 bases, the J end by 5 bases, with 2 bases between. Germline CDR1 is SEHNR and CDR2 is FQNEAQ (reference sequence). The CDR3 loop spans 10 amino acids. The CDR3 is CASSLDTQYF. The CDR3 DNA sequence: TGTGCCAGCAGCCTAGATACGCAGTATTTT.

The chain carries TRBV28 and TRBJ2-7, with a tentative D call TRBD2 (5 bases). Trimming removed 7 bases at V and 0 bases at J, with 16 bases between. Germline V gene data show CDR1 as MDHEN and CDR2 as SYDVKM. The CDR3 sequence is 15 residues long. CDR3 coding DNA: TGTGCCAGCACCAGTCCGGGATCGAGCTCCTACGAGCAGTACTTC. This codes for CASTSPGSSSYEQYF.

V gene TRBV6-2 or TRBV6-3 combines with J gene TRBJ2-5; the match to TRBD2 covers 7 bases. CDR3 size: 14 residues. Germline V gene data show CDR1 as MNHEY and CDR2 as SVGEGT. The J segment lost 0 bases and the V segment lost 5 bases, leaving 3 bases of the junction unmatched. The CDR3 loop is CASSTGLNQETQYF. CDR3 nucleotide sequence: TGTGCCAGCAGTACGGGACTAAACCAAGAGACCCAGTACTTC.

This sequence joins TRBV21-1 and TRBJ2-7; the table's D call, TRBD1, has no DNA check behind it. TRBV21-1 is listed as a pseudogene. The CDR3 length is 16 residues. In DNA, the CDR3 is TGTGCCAGCAGCAAAGTAGGTGGGGCCAGGCCGAACGAGCAGTACTTC. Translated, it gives CASSKVGGARPNEQYF.

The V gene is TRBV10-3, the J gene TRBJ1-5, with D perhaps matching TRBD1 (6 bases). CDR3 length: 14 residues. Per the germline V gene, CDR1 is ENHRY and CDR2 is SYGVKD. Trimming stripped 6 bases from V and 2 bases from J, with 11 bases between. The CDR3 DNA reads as TGTGCCATCAGCACCTCAGGGGGCAATCAGCCCCAGCATTTT. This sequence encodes CAISTSGGNQPQHF.

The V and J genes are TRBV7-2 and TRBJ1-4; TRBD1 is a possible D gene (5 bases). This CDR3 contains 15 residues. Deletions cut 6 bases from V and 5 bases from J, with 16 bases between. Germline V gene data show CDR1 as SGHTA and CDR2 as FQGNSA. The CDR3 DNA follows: TGTGCCAGCAGTCGAGTCGGGACTGAGAATGAAAAACTGTTTTTT. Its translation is CASSRVGTENEKLFF.

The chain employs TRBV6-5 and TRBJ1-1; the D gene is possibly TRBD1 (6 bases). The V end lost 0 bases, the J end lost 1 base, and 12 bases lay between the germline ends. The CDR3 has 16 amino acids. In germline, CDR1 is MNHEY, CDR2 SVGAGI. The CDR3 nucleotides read TGTGCCAGCAGTTACTCGAGACAGGAATGGAACACTGAAGCTTTCTTT. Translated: CASSYSRQEWNTEAFF.

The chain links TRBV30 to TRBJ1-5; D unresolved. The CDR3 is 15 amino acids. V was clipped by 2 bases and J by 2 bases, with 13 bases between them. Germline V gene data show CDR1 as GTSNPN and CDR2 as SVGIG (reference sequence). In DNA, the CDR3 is TGTGCCTGGAGTCTCGAGGGTTGGCGCAATCAGCCCCAGCATTTT. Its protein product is CAWSLEGWRNQPQHF.

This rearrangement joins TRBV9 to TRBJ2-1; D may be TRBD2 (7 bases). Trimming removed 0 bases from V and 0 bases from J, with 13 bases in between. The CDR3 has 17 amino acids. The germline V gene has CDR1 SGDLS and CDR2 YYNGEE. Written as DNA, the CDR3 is TGTGCCAGCAGCGTAGATCCGGGGGGCACCTCCTACAATGAGCAGTTCTTC. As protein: CASSVDPGGTSYNEQFF.

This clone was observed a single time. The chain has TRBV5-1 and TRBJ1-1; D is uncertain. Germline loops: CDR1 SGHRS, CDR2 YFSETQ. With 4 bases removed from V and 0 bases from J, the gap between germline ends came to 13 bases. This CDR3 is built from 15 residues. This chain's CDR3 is CASSPAGIMNTEAFF. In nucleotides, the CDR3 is TGCGCCAGCAGCCCTGCCGGGATTATGAACACTGAAGCTTTCTTT.

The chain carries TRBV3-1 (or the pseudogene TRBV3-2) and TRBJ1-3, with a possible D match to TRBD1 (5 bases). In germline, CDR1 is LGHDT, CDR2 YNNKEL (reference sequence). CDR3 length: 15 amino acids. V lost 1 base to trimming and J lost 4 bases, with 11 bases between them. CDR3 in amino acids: CASSQASGWGNTIYF. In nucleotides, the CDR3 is TGTGCCAGCAGCCAAGCGTCAGGGTGGGGAAACACCATATATTTT.

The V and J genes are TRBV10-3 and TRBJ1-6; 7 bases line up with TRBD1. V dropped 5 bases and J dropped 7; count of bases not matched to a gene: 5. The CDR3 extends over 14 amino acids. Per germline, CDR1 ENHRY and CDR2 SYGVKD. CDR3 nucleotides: TGTGCCATCAGTACAGGGGTGAAGAATTCACCCCTCCACTTT. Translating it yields CAISTGVKNSPLHF.